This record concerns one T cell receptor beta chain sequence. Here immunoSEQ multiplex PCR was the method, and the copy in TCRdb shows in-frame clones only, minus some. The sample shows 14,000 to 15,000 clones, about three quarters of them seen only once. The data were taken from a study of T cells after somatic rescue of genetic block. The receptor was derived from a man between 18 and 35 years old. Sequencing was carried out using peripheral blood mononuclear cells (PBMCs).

The CDR3 region has the DNA TGTGCCAGCAGTGAATTAATGGGGGGCACTGAAGCTTTCTTT. Its protein is CASSELMGGTEAFF. The chain links TRBV2 to TRBJ1-1, with a weak D call TRBD1 (5 bases). The CDR3 length is 14 residues. CDR1 and CDR2 (germline): SNHLY, FYNNEI. V lost 2 bases and J 4 bases, leaving 11 bases between the germline ends.